Included here is one T cell receptor beta chain sequence, with context. Antigen: not known. CDR3 length: 13 amino acids. The germline V gene has CDR1 LNHDA and CDR2 SQIVND (reference sequence). V lost 5 bases and J 4 bases, leaving 11 bases between the germline ends. The data stem from a study of OX40 agonist ivuxolimab in advanced cancers. Turning to the study itself: At 0.01 to 10 mg/kg, ivuxolimab was administered intravenously to patients every 2 weeks. Enrollees could have had prior anti-PD-1, anti-PD-L1 or anti-CTLA-4 therapy, which roughly 40% had received.

Study results and caveats: Circulating CD4+ and CD8+ T cells showed clonal expansion by week 6 at 0.1 to 3.0 mg/kg.

Sequenced by immunoSEQ multiplex PCR; TCRdb stores in-frame clones only, minus some. The sample comprises under 15,000 clones, about 79% of which are singletons, and about 40% rests with the top ten. This chain links TRBV19 with TRBJ1-1; the D gene is possibly TRBD1 (6 bases). Sequenced here: CD4+ or CD8+ T cells sorted from blood, sampled in a trial of the OX40 agonist ivuxolimab. The source of this sequence is an adult with an advanced solid tumor such as melanoma, head and neck, liver or kidney cancer. CDR3 bases: TGTGCCAGTAGTCCGGACAGTCTCACTGAAGCTTTCTTT. This encodes CASSPDSLTEAFF.